Following are 32 T cell receptor beta chains from one sample sequenced in a study of cytomegalovirus exposure and HLA in healthy donors (dated by TCRdb to 2016 to 2017). Library creation used the immunoSEQ multiplex PCR assay. Imported from immuneACCESS, the table was reduced by TCRdb to in-frame sequences with V and J called. These copies leave out some clones; in studies compared against another copy, an unresolved V gene accounts for under half, and the cause of the remainder is not known. The sample includes about 150,000 clones, with more than 70% observed a single time. The ten top clones hold less than 2.5% of the sample. Material for sequencing was PBMCs. The receptors were sampled from a human donor in good health.

The chain uses TRBV9 and TRBJ2-7; 7 bases agree with TRBD1. V was clipped by 4 bases and J by 3 bases; unmatched bases: 7. The CDR3 runs 14 residues. Looked up from germline, CDR1 is SGDLS and CDR2 is YYNGEE. Written as DNA, the CDR3 is TGTGCCAGCAGCCCCCTTGGACAGGACTACGAGCAGTACTTC. Translating it yields CASSPLGQDYEQYF.

The rearrangement joins TRBV5-1 to TRBJ1-3; no clear D. In germline, CDR1 is SGHRS, CDR2 YFSETQ. The CDR3 extends over 15 amino acids. V lost 4 bases to trimming and J lost 0 bases, with 11 bases between them. CDR3 amino acids: CASSPSVFSGNTIYF. The CDR3 DNA reads TGCGCCAGCAGCCCGTCTGTGTTCTCTGGAAACACCATATATTTT.

The chain couples TRBV7-9 to TRBJ1-1; no definite D call. The CDR3 runs to 14 residues. The V gene lost 3 bases and the J gene lost 4 bases, with 12 bases spanning the gap. The germline V gene encodes CDR1 SEHNR and CDR2 FQNEAQ (reference sequence). The CDR3 here is CASSLGRIITEAFF. CDR3 nucleotides: TGTGCCAGCAGCTTGGGCAGGATAATCACTGAAGCTTTCTTT.

The chain uses TRBV2 and TRBJ2-3, with 8 bases identical to TRBD2. This CDR3 has 16 residues. From germline, CDR1 is SNHLY and CDR2 FYNNEI. With V trimmed by 10 bases and J by 3 bases, 15 bases remained unmatched. In DNA form, the CDR3 reads TGTGCCACCGGCACAATTGGACTAGCAGATACAGATACGCAGTATTTT. Its protein product is CATGTIGLADTDTQYF.

This clone appeared a single time. The chain links TRBV5-1 to TRBJ1-4; D gene unclear. The CDR3 sequence is 12 residues long. CDR1 is SGHRS and CDR2 is YFSETQ in the germline V gene. V was cut by 5 bases and J by 7 bases, with 9 bases left in between. CDR3 in DNA: TGCGCCAGCAGAAAAGAGAGTGAAAAACTGTTTTTT. This encodes CASRKESEKLFF.

The chain couples TRBV29-1 to TRBJ2-3; 8 bases align to TRBD2. The trim removed 2 bases at V and 4 bases at J, leaving 2 bases unmatched. The CDR3 is made up of 13 amino acids. Germline CDR1 is SQVTM and CDR2 is ANQGSEA. CDR3 sequence reads: CSVERGGPDTQYF. The DNA for the CDR3 is TGCAGCGTTGAACGGGGGGGCCCAGATACGCAGTATTTT.

The rearrangement uses TRBV19 and TRBJ1-5; D is undetermined. Germline assignment: CDR1 LNHDA and CDR2 SQIVND (reference sequence). The V end was cut by 7 bases, the J end by 5 bases, with 12 bases between. This CDR3 comprises 13 residues. CDR3 nucleotides: TGTGCCAGTACCCCCTGGGCCGATCAGCCCCAGCATTTT. Translation gives CASTPWADQPQHF.

The chain carries TRBV28 and TRBJ2-7; possibly TRBD1 for D (6 bases). Trimming pared 8 bases from V and 0 bases from J, leaving 8 bases between. Germline loops: CDR1 MDHEN, CDR2 SYDVKM. The CDR3 sequence is 12 residues long. The CDR3 nucleotides read TGTGCCAGCTGGGGGCACTCCTACGAGCAGTACTTC. It specifies CASWGHSYEQYF.

This chain uses TRBV9 with TRBJ2-7; 8 positions match TRBD2. This CDR3 has 17 residues. With 0 bases clipped from V and 0 bases from J, the junction kept 8 bases outside the gene matches. Germline V gives CDR1 SGDLS, CDR2 YYNGEE. This chain's CDR3 is CASSVEASGSSSYEQYF. CDR3 nucleotide sequence: TGTGCCAGCAGCGTAGAAGCTAGCGGGTCGAGCTCCTACGAGCAGTACTTC.

Concerning this clone: Other DNA variants within this sample encode the same CDR3. This chain connects TRBV30 to TRBJ2-2; TRBD1 agrees at 10 bases. V was pared by 6 bases and J by 4 bases, with 8 bases of the junction left unmatched. Germline CDR1 and CDR2: GTSNPN and SVGIG (reference sequence). The CDR3 has 15 amino acids. The CDR3: CACRPGTGVTGELFF. The CDR3 nucleotides read TGTGCCTGTCGACCCGGGACAGGGGTCACCGGGGAGCTGTTTTTT.

The rearrangement links TRBV19 to TRBJ1-4; 12 nucleotides match TRBD1. J was trimmed by 5 bases and V by 9 bases; bases with no gene match: 10. Germline assignment: CDR1 LNHDA and CDR2 SQIVND (reference sequence). The CDR3 runs to 16 residues. The CDR3 coding sequence is TGTGCCAGCGGGACAGGGGGCGTTGGGGGCAATGAAAAACTGTTTTTT. The encoded protein is CASGTGGVGGNEKLFF.

V usage is TRBV6-6 and J usage is TRBJ2-7; TRBD1 matches 8 bases. The V gene's germline CDR1 is MNHNY and CDR2 SVGAGI (reference sequence). Trimming at V came to 5 bases and at J to 6 bases, leaving 6 bases not matched to a gene. The CDR3 consists of 13 residues. The CDR3 protein is CASSPGQVSEQYF. The DNA of the CDR3 is TGTGCCAGCAGTCCGGGACAGGTTTCCGAGCAGTACTTC.

V usage is TRBV28 and J usage is TRBJ2-1; TRBD2 aligns across 14 bases. Germline-derived CDR1 and CDR2 are MDHEN and SYDVKM. This CDR3 region has 19 residues. The junction had 11 bases not matched to a gene; V was cut back by 3 bases and J by 4 bases. This CDR3 reads CASSFPGTSGSVWYNEQFF. CDR3 DNA sequence: TGTGCCAGCAGTTTTCCTGGGACTAGCGGGAGCGTATGGTACAATGAGCAGTTCTTC.

The chain carries TRBV27 and TRBJ2-1; D might be TRBD1 (5 bases). The CDR3 runs 18 residues. Trimming took off 5 bases at V and 15 bases at J, with 35 bases between the two ends. The germline V gene has CDR1 MNHEY and CDR2 SMNVEV (reference sequence). The CDR3 sequence: CASSPPTIRPPRALGPFF. The CDR3 DNA follows: TGTGCCAGCAGTCCCCCTACCATTCGACCCCCCAGGGCCCTGGGTCCGTTCTTC.

V gene TRBV19 combines with J gene TRBJ1-2; D unclear. Germline assignment: CDR1 LNHDA and CDR2 SQIVND (reference sequence). The CDR3 extends over 13 amino acids. V was clipped by 7 bases and J by 4 bases, with 13 bases between them. The CDR3 here is CASNRGSFYGYTF. Written as DNA, the CDR3 is TGTGCCAGTAATCGGGGAAGTTTCTATGGCTACACCTTC.

This chain uses TRBV30 with TRBJ2-7; no clear D. The CDR3 sequence is 15 residues long. V lost 2 bases to trimming and J lost 7 bases, with 21 bases between them. The germline gives CDR1 GTSNPN, CDR2 SVGIG (reference sequence). This CDR3 is CAWSIRFAAETEQYF. CDR3 nucleotide sequence: TGTGCCTGGAGTATAAGGTTTGCGGCAGAAACGGAGCAGTACTTC. Based on the CDR3 plus reference TRBV30 and TRBJ2-7, the full variable domain is SQTIHQWPATLVQPVGSPLSLECTVEGTSNPNLYWYRQAAGRGLQLLFYSVGIGQISSEVPQNLSASRPQDRQFILSSKKLLLSDSGFYLCAWSIRFAAETEQYFGPGTRLTVT.

The rearrangement joins TRBV5-1 to TRBJ1-1; 7 bases agree with TRBD1. Germline V CDR1 and CDR2: SGHRS, YFSETQ. The CDR3 is 14 amino acids. V lost 7 bases, J lost 0 bases, and 6 bases stayed unmatched. DNA of the CDR3: TGCGCCAGCCGGACCAGGGGGGTGAACACTGAAGCTTTCTTT. It codes for CASRTRGVNTEAFF.

The chain recombines TRBV11-2 with TRBJ2-1; D unclear. Germline lookup yields CDR1 SGHAT and CDR2 FQNNGV. The CDR3 length is 15 residues. Trimming pared 4 bases from V and 0 bases from J, leaving 10 bases between. In nucleotides, the CDR3 is TGTGCCAGCAGCTCAAACTTTTACTCCTACAATGAGCAGTTCTTC. Its protein is CASSSNFYSYNEQFF. Together with reference TRBV11-2 and TRBJ2-1, the CDR3 gives the full variable domain: EAGVAQSPRYKIIEKRQSVAFWCNPISGHATLYWYQQILGQGPKLLIQFQNNGVVDDSQLPKDRFSAERLKGVDSTLKIQPAKLEDSAVYLCASSSNFYSYNEQFFGPGTRLTVL.

The chain has TRBV7-2 and TRBJ2-3; 9 positions agree with TRBD2. The CDR3 has 15 amino acids. Germline V gene sequence: CDR1 SGHTA, CDR2 FQGNSA. Trimming took 5 bases from V and 4 from J; bases not matched to a gene: 7. In DNA, the CDR3 is TGTGCCAGCAGCAACCAGCGGGGGGTCGCAGATACGCAGTATTTT. It yields the protein CASSNQRGVADTQYF.

V usage is TRBV11-3 and J usage is TRBJ2-5, with TRBD2 matching over 9 bases. Unmatched junction bases numbered 11, after V lost 5 bases and J lost 4 bases. CDR3 length: 16 residues. Germline CDR1 and CDR2: SGHNT and YENEEA. The CDR3 here is CASSVGGGGAGETQYF. CDR3 coding DNA: TGTGCCAGCAGCGTCGGAGGCGGGGGGGCCGGAGAGACCCAGTACTTC.

This chain links TRBV10-3 with TRBJ1-1, with D hard to call. V shed 4 bases and J shed 3 bases, with 9 bases lying between them. Germline values: CDR1 ENHRY, CDR2 SYGVKD. This CDR3 has 13 amino acids. This chain's CDR3 is CAISVGEYTEAFF. The CDR3 bases are TGTGCCATCAGTGTTGGGGAGTACACTGAAGCTTTCTTT.

The V gene is TRBV29-1, the J gene TRBJ2-7, with D possibly matching TRBD1 (5 bases). Trimming left V 5 bases short and J 3 bases short, with 11 bases between. The CDR3 consists of 12 residues. Germline-derived CDR1 and CDR2 are SQVTM and ANQGSEA. The CDR3 here is CSVRAGFYEQYF. The DNA of the CDR3 is TGCAGCGTTCGGGCAGGGTTCTACGAGCAGTACTTC.

V usage is TRBV27 and J usage is TRBJ2-2; TRBD1 matches at 7 bases. Germline V CDR1 and CDR2: MNHEY, SMNVEV (reference sequence). Unmatched junction bases numbered 10, after V lost 7 bases and J lost 2 bases. The CDR3 totals 16 residues. The CDR3 reads CASTAEDRRNTGELFF. CDR3 coding DNA: TGTGCCAGCACCGCTGAGGACAGGAGAAACACCGGGGAGCTGTTTTTT.

The chain's CDR3 is CASSSTGYTEAFF. The CDR3 DNA sequence: TGTGCCAGCAGTTCGACAGGATACACTGAAGCTTTCTTT. The gene calls are TRBV27 and TRBJ1-1; D might be TRBD1 (6 bases). Trimming removed 4 bases from V and 3 bases from J, with 9 bases in between. The germline V gene encodes CDR1 MNHEY and CDR2 SMNVEV (reference sequence). The CDR3 runs to 13 residues.

The chain carries TRBV19 and TRBJ2-7; 9 bases align to TRBD2. The CDR3 has 14 amino acids. CDR1 LNHDA and CDR2 SQIVND come from the germline V gene (reference sequence). J gave up 0 bases and V 4 bases, and 1 base lay outside the gene matches. CDR3 coding DNA: TGTGCCAGTAGTAGCGGGAGGGACTCCTACGAGCAGTACTTC. This sequence encodes CASSSGRDSYEQYF.

The gene calls are TRBV27 and TRBJ1-1, with TRBD1 matching 9 bases. The germline CDR1 and CDR2 sequences are MNHEY and SMNVEV (reference sequence). The CDR3 loop spans 16 amino acids. After removal of 3 bases from V and 3 bases from J, the junction contained 8 bases not matched to a gene. This chain's CDR3 is CASSLGTGKFYTEAFF. The CDR3 DNA is TGTGCCAGCAGTTTGGGGACAGGGAAGTTTTACACTGAAGCTTTCTTT.

The genes are TRBV7-9 and TRBJ1-5, with 7 positions matching TRBD1. This CDR3 spans 17 amino acids. The V and J ends lost 1 base and 7 bases, in that order; junction bases with no gene match: 13. CDR1 and CDR2 (germline): SEHNR, FQNEAQ (reference sequence). The CDR3 reads CASSLVIKQGWEQPQHF. The CDR3 DNA follows: TGTGCCAGCAGCTTAGTGATAAAACAGGGGTGGGAGCAGCCCCAGCATTTT.

In nucleotides, the CDR3 is TGTGCCAGCAGCTTGGGGCAAAATCAGCCCCAGCATTTT. Its translation: CASSLGQNQPQHF. The rearrangement links TRBV5-4 to TRBJ1-5; D is undetermined. The germline V and J ends were trimmed by 0 bases and 4 bases, with 5 bases remaining between them. CDR1 is SGHNT, CDR2 YYREEE, per germline (reference sequence). The length of the CDR3 is 13 residues. Full variable domain (missing parts from reference TRBV5-4 and TRBJ1-5): ETGVTQSPTHLIKTRGQQVTLRCSSQSGHNTVSWYQQALGQGPQFIFQYYREEENGRGNFPPRFSGLQFPNYSSELNVNALELDDSALYLCASSLGQNQPQHFGDGTRLSIL.

The CDR3 nucleotides read TGTGCCAGCACTCAGGCAGAACTAGCCAAAAACATTCAGTACTTC. It codes for CASTQAELAKNIQYF. The chain has TRBV2 and TRBJ2-4; D ambiguous. Germline CDR1 SNHLY, CDR2 FYNNEI. Trimming took 7 bases from V and 0 from J, leaving 13 bases between them. The CDR3 covers 15 residues.

This chain joins TRBV14 and TRBJ2-7; 7 nucleotides align to TRBD1. Trimming at V came to 4 bases and at J to 1 base, leaving 4 bases not matched to a gene. Looked up from germline, CDR1 is SGHDN and CDR2 is FVKESK. The CDR3 totals 14 residues. The CDR3 loop is CASSRQGVSYEQYF. CDR3 coding DNA: TGTGCCAGCAGCCGGCAGGGGGTGTCCTACGAGCAGTACTTC.

The table lists this clone with a count of one. The V gene is TRBV12-5, the J gene TRBJ1-5; TRBD1 aligns across 9 bases. CDR1 is LGHNT, CDR2 FRNRAP, per germline. This CDR3 comprises 13 residues. After removal of 6 bases from V and 5 bases from J, the junction contained 2 bases not matched to a gene. This chain's CDR3 is CASGRDRDQPQHF. The CDR3 bases are TGTGCTAGTGGAAGGGACAGGGATCAGCCCCAGCATTTT. The complete variable domain, with remaining parts taken from reference TRBV12-5 and TRBJ1-5, reads DARVTQTPRHKVTEMGQEVTMRCQPILGHNTVFWYRQTMMQGLELLAYFRNRAPLDDSGMPKDRFSAEMPDATLATLKIQPSEPRDSAVYFCASGRDRDQPQHFGDGTRLSIL.

This chain joins TRBV6-1 and TRBJ1-1; no firm D call. The CDR3 is 13 residues long. CDR1 MNHNS and CDR2 SASEGT come from the germline V gene. Trimming stripped 1 base from V and 0 bases from J, with 3 bases between. CDR3 loop: CASSEVLNTEAFF. CDR3 coding DNA: TGTGCCAGCAGTGAAGTCTTGAACACTGAAGCTTTCTTT.